This T cell receptor beta chain was sequenced in a study of cytotoxic CD8 clonotypes in ibrutinib-treated CLL. Only in-frame clones appear in the TCRdb table, and some are missing; sequencing was by immunoSEQ multiplex PCR. This table has 200,000 to 250,000 clones, around 75% appearing once. Germline CDR1 and CDR2: MNHNS and SASEGT. V lost 11 bases and J 4 bases, leaving 3 bases between the germline ends. The CDR3 runs 8 residues. The chain is built from TRBV6-1 and TRBJ2-7, with unresolved D. Sequences were derived from PBMCs, sampled after 12 months of ibrutinib treatment. The TCR comes from a human donor with chronic lymphocytic leukemia. This CDR3 reads CAGYEQYF. The CDR3 nucleotides read TGTGCCGGGTACGAGCAGTACTTC.